This T cell receptor (beta chain) was found in a study of PD-1 blockade in classical Hodgkin lymphoma. Study details: Intravenous delivery of nivolumab at 3 mg/kg to patients occurred every 2 weeks.

The table came from immunoSEQ multiplex PCR; TCRdb's copy has only in-frame clones and leaves some out. This sample yields about 150,000 clones, of which 78% are seen a single time; about 9.2% belongs to the top ten. Study outcomes and limitations: Excluded were patients who started nivolumab under 1 year after ASCT, a group that had lower diversity. Significant TCR diversity gains by C4D1 occurred in CD4+ but not CD8+ cells.

This CDR3 spans 16 amino acids. Germline V CDR1 and CDR2: SGHRS, YFSETQ. The trim removed 4 bases at V and 2 bases at J, leaving 11 bases unmatched. Every patient experienced relapse after autologous stem cell transplantation, and brentuximab vedotin exposure varied. On this clone itself: Its antigen is currently unknown.

This chain links TRBV5-1 with TRBJ2-5; 7 bases agree with TRBD1. This specimen was peripheral blood mononuclear cells (PBMCs), taken before the second cycle of nivolumab. The sequence was obtained from a human donor with classical Hodgkin lymphoma. This chain's CDR3 is CASSPRVSRGQETQYF. Written as DNA, the CDR3 is TGCGCCAGCAGCCCCCGGGTAAGCAGGGGGCAAGAGACCCAGTACTTC.